These 27 T cell receptor beta chains share one sample of origin, sequenced in a study of blood T cell repertoires in COVID-19. Data came from immunoSEQ multiplex PCR; TCRdb stores just in-frame clones and leaves some out. The table lists under 100,000 clones, more than 75% of them singletons. The specimen sequenced was peripheral blood. Source of these receptors: a human donor in a cohort sampled during active COVID-19.

This chain links TRBV18 with TRBJ1-3; no firm D call. CDR3 length equals 15 residues. The germline gives CDR1 KGHSH, CDR2 LQKENI. Trimming cost V 3 bases and J 0 bases, with 9 bases left between them. DNA of the CDR3: TGTGCCAGCTCACCTCCCGGGATCTCTGGAAACACCATATATTTT. This gives the protein CASSPPGISGNTIYF.

The chain employs TRBV7-2 and TRBJ1-1, with 8 bases lining up with TRBD1. Germline V gene data show CDR1 as SGHTA and CDR2 as FQGNSA. The CDR3 has 14 residues. The trim removed 5 bases at V and 0 bases at J, leaving 2 bases unmatched. The CDR3 sequence is CASSAGQVNTEAFF. CDR3 sequence (DNA): TGTGCCAGCAGCGCGGGACAGGTGAACACTGAAGCTTTCTTT.

The V gene is TRBV27, the J gene TRBJ1-5; TRBD1 might be the D (5 bases). Between the trimmed V and J ends, which lost 4 bases and 3 bases, there was a span of 10 bases. Germline V gene sequence: CDR1 MNHEY, CDR2 SMNVEV (reference sequence). The CDR3 spans 14 residues. CDR3 loop: CASSSGVLNQPQHF. The CDR3 bases are TGTGCCAGCAGTTCGGGGGTGCTCAATCAGCCCCAGCATTTT.

The chain combines TRBV2 with TRBJ1-1; D might be TRBD1 (5 bases). Trimming cost V 6 bases and J 3 bases, with 11 bases left between them. The CDR3 loop spans 13 amino acids. CDR1 is SNHLY, CDR2 FYNNEI, per germline. The DNA of the CDR3 is TGTGCCAGCAGGTGGGGGGGGGACACTGAAGCTTTCTTT. This encodes CASRWGGDTEAFF.

The chain carries TRBV4-3 and TRBJ2-1, with TRBD1 matching 9 bases. This CDR3 is 17 amino acids long. Germline assignment: CDR1 LGHNA and CDR2 YSLEER. V was clipped by 3 bases and J by 5 bases; unmatched bases: 11. This CDR3 reads CASSQNLPGQGDNEQFF. The DNA for the CDR3 is TGCGCCAGCAGCCAGAACCTCCCGGGACAGGGTGACAATGAGCAGTTCTTC.

The chain carries TRBV3-1 (or the pseudogene TRBV3-2) and TRBJ1-6, with a possible D match to TRBD1 (6 bases). The CDR3 loop spans 15 amino acids. V dropped 0 bases and J dropped 9 bases, with 12 bases sitting between them. The germline V gene has CDR1 LGHDT and CDR2 YNNKEL (reference sequence). The CDR3 loop is CASSQELTRGSPLHF. The DNA of the CDR3 is TGTGCCAGCAGCCAAGAATTGACCAGGGGTTCACCCCTCCACTTT.

V is TRBV3-1 (or the pseudogene TRBV3-2) and J is TRBJ1-2, with 9 bases that match TRBD1. There are 16 residues in the CDR3. After removal of 1 base from V and 4 bases from J, the junction contained 7 bases not matched to a gene. In germline, CDR1 is LGHDT, CDR2 YNNKEL (reference sequence). In nucleotides, the CDR3 is TGTGCCAGCAGCCAAGCGCCGGGACAGGGTGGCTATGGCTACACCTTC. Translation gives CASSQAPGQGGYGYTF.

The table lists this clone with a few counts. The chain couples TRBV7-8 to TRBJ1-5; the D gene is possibly TRBD1 (6 bases). CDR1 is SGHVS and CDR2 is FQNEAQ in the germline V gene. CDR3 length equals 15 residues. The ends were cut back, 4 bases at V and 0 bases at J, with 10 bases in the middle. In nucleotides, the CDR3 is TGTGCCAGCAGCTCCCGGGGGGCTAGCAATCAGCCCCAGCATTTT. Translated, it gives CASSSRGASNQPQHF.

J is TRBJ1-2 and V is TRBV28, with a weak D call TRBD1 (6 bases). The CDR3 totals 12 residues. CDR1 is MDHEN and CDR2 is SYDVKM in the germline V gene. The V end was cut by 5 bases, the J end by 7 bases, with 11 bases between. This CDR3 is CASSAGTSGYTF. CDR3 bases: TGTGCCAGCAGTGCCGGGACATCTGGCTACACCTTC.

This clone appeared once. V gene TRBV7-9 combines with J gene TRBJ1-4; TRBD1 aligns across 8 bases. Germline CDR1 and CDR2: SEHNR and FQNEAQ (reference sequence). The CDR3 length is 16 residues. V trimming: 1 base; J trimming: 14 bases; junction bases outside the gene matches: 15. The CDR3 DNA is TGTGCCAGCAGCTTAGAGGAGGGACAGGTGATTCGTGGGCTGTTTTTT. Translated: CASSLEEGQVIRGLFF.

The chain is built from TRBV9 and TRBJ1-6, with a tentative D call TRBD1 (6 bases). Trimming took off 3 bases at V and 14 bases at J, with 18 bases between the two ends. The CDR3 is made up of 14 amino acids. The germline V gene encodes CDR1 SGDLS and CDR2 YYNGEE. CDR3 amino acids: CASSGQVTFEALHF. The DNA for the CDR3 is TGTGCCAGCAGCGGACAGGTTACATTTGAGGCCCTCCACTTT.

CDR3 amino acids: CASSQTGTGGYEQYF. CDR3 coding DNA: TGCGCCAGCAGCCAGACCGGGACAGGGGGCTACGAGCAGTACTTC. The gene calls are TRBV4-1 and TRBJ2-7, with 11 bases that match TRBD1. The CDR3 sequence is 15 residues long. In germline, CDR1 is MGHRA, CDR2 YSYEKL. V was clipped by 3 bases and J by 3 bases; unmatched bases: 4.

The rearrangement links TRBV6-5 to TRBJ1-2, with D uncertain. The V end lost 3 bases, the J end lost 7 bases, and 15 bases lay between the germline ends. CDR1 MNHEY and CDR2 SVGAGI come from the germline V gene. The length of the CDR3 is 14 residues. CDR3 residues: CASSYFPVPAGYTF. The CDR3 bases are TGTGCCAGCAGTTATTTCCCAGTCCCCGCTGGCTACACCTTC.

The chain has TRBV4-2 and TRBJ2-7, with D perhaps TRBD2 (6 bases). V lost 5 bases to trimming and J lost 1 base, with 12 bases between them. The length of the CDR3 is 14 residues. The germline gives CDR1 LGHNA, CDR2 YNFKEQ. DNA for the CDR3: TGTGCCAGCAGCAAAACCGGGGGATCCTACGAGCAGTACTTC. This translates into CASSKTGGSYEQYF.

The sample holds a few counts of this clone. The chain has TRBV3-1 (or the pseudogene TRBV3-2) and TRBJ2-2, with D possibly being TRBD1 (6 bases). CDR1 is LGHDT, CDR2 YNNKEL, per germline (reference sequence). The CDR3 loop spans 13 amino acids. With 4 bases removed from V and 3 bases from J, the gap between germline ends came to 6 bases. CDR3 sequence reads: CASSRTDTGELFF. The CDR3 DNA sequence: TGTGCCAGCAGCCGGACAGACACCGGGGAGCTGTTTTTT.

The chain has TRBV6-5 and TRBJ2-7, with D possibly being TRBD1 (6 bases). The germline V gene encodes CDR1 MNHEY and CDR2 SVGAGI. The CDR3 covers 15 residues. V lost 0 bases and J lost 5, with 14 bases in between. CDR3 protein: CASSYSLQGVDEQYF. CDR3 nucleotide sequence: TGTGCCAGCAGTTACTCTCTACAGGGCGTCGACGAGCAGTACTTC.

This clone came up a few times. This chain uses TRBV12-3 or TRBV12-4 with TRBJ1-3; TRBD1 might be the D (6 bases). V lost 6 bases to trimming and J lost 6 bases, with 12 bases between them. The CDR3 consists of 13 residues. For the CDR3, the DNA is TGTGCCAGCAGCCACGGACAGACAAACACCATATATTTT. This encodes CASSHGQTNTIYF.

This clone occurred a few times. The chain combines TRBV19 with TRBJ1-5; 8 bases are a match to TRBD1. The germline gives CDR1 LNHDA, CDR2 SQIVND (reference sequence). The CDR3 is made up of 14 amino acids. With 4 bases clipped from V and 6 bases from J, the junction kept 5 bases outside the gene matches. The CDR3 DNA reads TGTGCCAGTAGTACGGGACAGGTGGTTCAGCCCCAGCATTTT. Its translation is CASSTGQVVQPQHF. Full variable domain (missing parts from reference TRBV19 and TRBJ1-5): DGGITQSPKYLFRKEGQNVTLSCEQNLNHDAMYWYRQDPGQGLRLIYYSQIVNDFQKGDIAEGYSVSREKKESFPLTVTSAQKNPTAFYLCASSTGQVVQPQHFGDGTRLSIL.

V usage is TRBV5-1 and J usage is TRBJ2-1; tentatively, D is TRBD2 (5 bases). Germline loops: CDR1 SGHRS, CDR2 YFSETQ. The CDR3 spans 14 residues. Trimming shortened V by 4 bases and J by 8 bases, and 16 bases separated the two germline ends. The CDR3 loop is CASSQRRPGDEQFF. The CDR3 DNA is TGCGCCAGCAGCCAACGCAGACCCGGGGATGAGCAGTTCTTC.

The chain employs TRBV12-3 or TRBV12-4 and TRBJ1-2; D not certain. The CDR3 contains 13 residues. V was trimmed by 3 bases and J by 6 bases, leaving 11 bases between them. The CDR3 DNA follows: TGTGCCAGCAGTTTTGGGCTATCGCATGGCTACACCTTC. Translating it yields CASSFGLSHGYTF.

This clone is a singleton in its sample. The chain uses TRBV7-2 and TRBJ1-4; possibly TRBD1 for D (6 bases). Germline V gene sequence: CDR1 SGHTA, CDR2 FQGNSA. Trimming took off 1 base at V and 5 bases at J, with 17 bases between the two ends. The CDR3 extends over 17 amino acids. CDR3 nucleotides: TGTGCCAGCAGCTTAGTGGGCACCGGGACACGCAATGAAAAACTGTTTTTT. Its translation: CASSLVGTGTRNEKLFF.

This clone was recorded a few times. The V gene is TRBV2, the J gene TRBJ1-6, with D tentatively TRBD1 (6 bases). The CDR3 runs to 16 residues. Germline V lookup: CDR1 SNHLY, CDR2 FYNNEI. Deletions cut 6 bases from V and 3 bases from J, with 15 bases between. This chain's CDR3 is CASRSRGPSYNSPLHF. CDR3 nucleotides: TGTGCCAGCAGGAGCAGGGGCCCGAGCTATAATTCACCCCTCCACTTT.

CDR3 amino acids: CASSQMTGQETQYF. In DNA, the CDR3 is TGTGCCAGCAGCCAAATGACAGGACAAGAGACCCAGTACTTC. V usage is TRBV3-1 (or the pseudogene TRBV3-2) and J usage is TRBJ2-5, with a tentative D call TRBD1 (6 bases). Germline V lookup: CDR1 LGHDT, CDR2 YNNKEL (reference sequence). Between the trimmed V and J ends, which lost 2 bases and 2 bases, there was a span of 9 bases. This CDR3 has 14 residues.

The chain links TRBV7-9 to TRBJ1-1; possible D gene TRBD1, 5 bases. CDR3 length equals 12 residues. CDR1 is SEHNR and CDR2 is FQNEAQ in the germline V gene (reference sequence). V was clipped by 5 bases and J by 4 bases, with 8 bases between them. The CDR3 loop is CASSPGGTEAFF. DNA for the CDR3: TGTGCCAGCAGCCCGGGGGGCACTGAAGCTTTCTTT. Variable domain in full (rest from reference TRBV7-9 and TRBJ1-1): DTGVSQNPRHKITKRGQNVTFRCDPISEHNRLYWYRQTLGQGPEFLTYFQNEAQLEKSRLLSDRFSAERPKGSFSTLEIQRTEQGDSAMYLCASSPGGTEAFFGQGTRLTVV.

The chain uses TRBV4-1 and TRBJ2-3; 8 bases align to TRBD2. After removal of 1 base from V and 3 bases from J, the junction contained 12 bases not matched to a gene. CDR1 and CDR2 (germline): MGHRA, YSYEKL. The CDR3 loop spans 18 amino acids. The CDR3 protein is CASSQVIAGYPGTDTQYF. In nucleotides, the CDR3 is TGCGCCAGCAGCCAAGTAATAGCGGGGTATCCCGGGACAGATACGCAGTATTTT.

The V gene is TRBV2, the J gene TRBJ1-6; D possibly corresponds to TRBD1 (6 bases). This CDR3 region has 15 residues. Germline CDR1 and CDR2: SNHLY and FYNNEI. The V end lost 5 bases, the J end lost 6 bases, and 14 bases lay between the germline ends. This CDR3 reads CASSRQGKFNSPLHF. The DNA for the CDR3 is TGTGCCAGCAGTCGTCAGGGGAAATTTAATTCACCCCTCCACTTT.

V and J are TRBV9 and TRBJ1-1; D call uncertain. Germline CDR1 and CDR2: SGDLS and YYNGEE. With 1 base removed from V and 1 base from J, the gap between germline ends came to 8 bases. This CDR3 region has 14 residues. This chain's CDR3 is CASSVMSENTEAFF. The CDR3 DNA sequence: TGTGCCAGCAGCGTAATGTCAGAGAACACTGAAGCTTTCTTT. Complete variable domain (other parts from reference TRBV9 and TRBJ1-1): DSGVTQTPKHLITATGQRVTLRCSPRSGDLSVYWYQQSLDQGLQFLIQYYNGEERAKGNILERFSAQQFPDLHSELNLSSLELGDSALYFCASSVMSENTEAFFGQGTRLTVV.